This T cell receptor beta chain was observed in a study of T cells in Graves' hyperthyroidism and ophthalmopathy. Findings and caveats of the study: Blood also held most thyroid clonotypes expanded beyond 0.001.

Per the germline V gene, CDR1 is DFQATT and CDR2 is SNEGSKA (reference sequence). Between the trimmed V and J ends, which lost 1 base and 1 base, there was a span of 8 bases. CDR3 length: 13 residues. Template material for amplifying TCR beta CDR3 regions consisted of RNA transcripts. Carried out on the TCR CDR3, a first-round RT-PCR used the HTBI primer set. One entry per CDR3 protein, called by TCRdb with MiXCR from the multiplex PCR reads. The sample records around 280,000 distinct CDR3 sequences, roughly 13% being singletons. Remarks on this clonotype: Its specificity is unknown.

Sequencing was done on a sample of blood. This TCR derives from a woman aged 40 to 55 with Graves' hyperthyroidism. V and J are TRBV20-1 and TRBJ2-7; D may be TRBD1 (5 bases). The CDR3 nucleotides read TGCAGTGCTAGAGGACAGATATCCTACGAGCAGTACTTC. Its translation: CSARGQISYEQYF.